The clone carrying this TCR beta chain has a handful of counts. Its antigen is currently unknown. A universal primer site was incorporated via template switching, and the cDNA contained unique molecular identifiers. Using its own MiXCR run on the 5' RACE reads, TCRdb lists one record per CDR3 protein. The sample carries about 530,000 distinct CDR3 sequences, around 24% recorded once. The CDR3 runs to 16 residues. The ends lost 0 bases at V and 1 base at J; junction bases unmatched: 3. Germline-derived CDR1 and CDR2 are SGDLS and YYNGEE. The sample belongs to a study of identical twins. Study observations and caveats: Out-of-frame alpha sequences common to twins exhibited an excess of low generation probability.

The same data also went into a second study, on yellow fever vaccine responses in identical twins. That report adds: Reported findings indicate that twins' vaccine T cell responses seemed partially convergent, partially personalized.

The chain links TRBV9 to TRBJ2-2; 7 nucleotides agree with TRBD2. This clonotype was obtained from a young woman in good health. Specimen: CD4+ T cells sorted from blood. The CDR3 loop is CASSVASGGNTGELFF. DNA for the CDR3: TGTGCCAGCAGCGTAGCGTCGGGAGGGAACACCGGGGAGCTGTTTTTT. The variable domain in full, completed from reference TRBV9 and TRBJ2-2, reads DSGVTQTPKHLITATGQRVTLRCSPRSGDLSVYWYQQSLDQGLQFLIQYYNGEERAKGNILERFSAQQFPDLHSELNLSSLELGDSALYFCASSVASGGNTGELFFGEGSRLTVL.